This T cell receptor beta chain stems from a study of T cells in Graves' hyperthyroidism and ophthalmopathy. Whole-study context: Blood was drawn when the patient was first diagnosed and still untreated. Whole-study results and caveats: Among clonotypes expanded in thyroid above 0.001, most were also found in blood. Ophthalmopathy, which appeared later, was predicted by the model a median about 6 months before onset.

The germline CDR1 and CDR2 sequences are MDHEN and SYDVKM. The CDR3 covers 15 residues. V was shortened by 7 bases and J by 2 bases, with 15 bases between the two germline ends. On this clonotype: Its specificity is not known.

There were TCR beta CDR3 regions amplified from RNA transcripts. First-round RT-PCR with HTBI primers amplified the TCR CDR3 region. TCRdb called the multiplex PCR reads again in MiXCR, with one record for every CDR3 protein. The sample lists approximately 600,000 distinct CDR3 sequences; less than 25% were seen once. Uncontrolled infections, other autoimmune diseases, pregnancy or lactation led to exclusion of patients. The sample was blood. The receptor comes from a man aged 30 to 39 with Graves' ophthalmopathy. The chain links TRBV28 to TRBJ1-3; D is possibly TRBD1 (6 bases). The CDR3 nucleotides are TGTGCCAGCAAGTACGGGGGGCAAACTGGAAACACCATATATTTT. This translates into CASKYGGQTGNTIYF.